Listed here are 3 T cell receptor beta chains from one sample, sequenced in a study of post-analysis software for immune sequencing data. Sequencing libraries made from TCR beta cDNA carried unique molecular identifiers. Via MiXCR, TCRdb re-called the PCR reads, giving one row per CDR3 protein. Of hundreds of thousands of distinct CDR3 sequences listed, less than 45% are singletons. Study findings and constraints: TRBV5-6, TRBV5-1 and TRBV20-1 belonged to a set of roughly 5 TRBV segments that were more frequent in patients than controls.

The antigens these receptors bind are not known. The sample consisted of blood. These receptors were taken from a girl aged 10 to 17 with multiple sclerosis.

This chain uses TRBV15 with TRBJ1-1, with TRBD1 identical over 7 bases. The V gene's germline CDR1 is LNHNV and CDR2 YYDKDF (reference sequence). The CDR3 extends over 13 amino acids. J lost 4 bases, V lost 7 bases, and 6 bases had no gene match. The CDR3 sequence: CATTKTGTTEAFF. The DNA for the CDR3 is TGTGCCACCACCAAGACAGGGACCACTGAAGCTTTCTTT. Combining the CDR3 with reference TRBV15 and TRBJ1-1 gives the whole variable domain DAMVIQNPRYQVTQFGKPVTLSCSQTLNHNVMYWYQQKSSQAPKLLFHYYDKDFNNEADTPDNFQSRRPNTSFCFLDIRSPGLGDTAMYLCATTKTGTTEAFFGQGTRLTVV.

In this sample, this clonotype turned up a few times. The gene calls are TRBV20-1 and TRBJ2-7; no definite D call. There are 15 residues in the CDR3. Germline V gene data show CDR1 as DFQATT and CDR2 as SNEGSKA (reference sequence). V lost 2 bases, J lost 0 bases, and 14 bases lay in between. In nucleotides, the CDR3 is TGCAGTGCTAGATGGGGTAGGAGTAACTCCTACGAGCAGTACTTC. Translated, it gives CSARWGRSNSYEQYF.

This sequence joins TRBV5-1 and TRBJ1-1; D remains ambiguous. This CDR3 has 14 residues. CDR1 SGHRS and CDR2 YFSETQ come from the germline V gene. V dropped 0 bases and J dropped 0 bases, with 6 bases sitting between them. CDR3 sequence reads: CASSLGPMNTEAFF. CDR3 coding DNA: TGCGCCAGCAGCTTGGGTCCTATGAACACTGAAGCTTTCTTT. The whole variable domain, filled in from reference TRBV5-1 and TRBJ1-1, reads KAGVTQTPRYLIKTRGQQVTLSCSPISGHRSVSWYQQTPGQGLQFLFEYFSETQRNKGNFPGRFSGRQFSNSRSEMNVSTLELGDSALYLCASSLGPMNTEAFFGQGTRLTVV.